This T cell receptor beta chain emerged from a study of T cells in narcolepsy. Study conclusions and caveats: HCRT-specific and TRIB2-specific autoreactive clonotypes appeared among same-patient CSF and blood CD4+ clonotypes. Healthy controls reportedly lacked the autoreactive clonotypes serially found in patients' blood. No autoreactive T cell clone sequences appeared in some memory CD4+ repertoires.

TCRdb's table, derived via immunoSEQ multiplex PCR, lists solely in-frame clones and lacks some. The sample yields 20,000 to 30,000 clones, approximately 77% seen once. From germline, CDR1 is LNHDA and CDR2 SQIVND (reference sequence). V was cut by 3 bases and J by 5 bases, with 14 bases left in between. The CDR3 runs to 14 residues. As for this clone: What it binds is unknown.

Material: memory (CD45RA-) CD4+ T cells from blood. The receptor was isolated from a human donor in good health. The chain links TRBV19 to TRBJ2-7; D uncertain. This CDR3 is CASSIFNKWDEQYF. Written as DNA, the CDR3 is TGTGCCAGTAGTATTTTTAATAAGTGGGACGAGCAGTACTTC.